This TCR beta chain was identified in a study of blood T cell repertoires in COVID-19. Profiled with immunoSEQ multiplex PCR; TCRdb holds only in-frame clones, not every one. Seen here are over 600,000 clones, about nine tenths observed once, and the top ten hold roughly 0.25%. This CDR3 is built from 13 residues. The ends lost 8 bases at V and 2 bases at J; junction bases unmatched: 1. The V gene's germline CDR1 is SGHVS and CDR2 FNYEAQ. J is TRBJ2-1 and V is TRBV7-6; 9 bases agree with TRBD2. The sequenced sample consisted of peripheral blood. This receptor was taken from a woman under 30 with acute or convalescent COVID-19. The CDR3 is CASGTSPYNEQFF. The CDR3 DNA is TGTGCCAGCGGGACTAGCCCCTACAATGAGCAGTTCTTC.